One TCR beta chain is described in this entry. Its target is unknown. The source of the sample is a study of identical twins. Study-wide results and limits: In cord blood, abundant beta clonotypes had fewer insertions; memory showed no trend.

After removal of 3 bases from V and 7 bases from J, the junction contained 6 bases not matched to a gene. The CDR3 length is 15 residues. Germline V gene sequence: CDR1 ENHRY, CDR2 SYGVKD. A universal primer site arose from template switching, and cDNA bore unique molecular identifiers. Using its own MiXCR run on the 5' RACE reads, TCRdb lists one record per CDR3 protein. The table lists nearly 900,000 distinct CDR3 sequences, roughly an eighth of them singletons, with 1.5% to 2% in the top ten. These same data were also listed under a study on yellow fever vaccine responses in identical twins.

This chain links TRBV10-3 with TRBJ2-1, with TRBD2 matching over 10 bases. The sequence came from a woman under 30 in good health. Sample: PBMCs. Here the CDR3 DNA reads TGTGCCATCAGTGATCGAGCGGGAGGGCCGAATGAGCAGTTCTTC. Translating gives CAISDRAGGPNEQFF.